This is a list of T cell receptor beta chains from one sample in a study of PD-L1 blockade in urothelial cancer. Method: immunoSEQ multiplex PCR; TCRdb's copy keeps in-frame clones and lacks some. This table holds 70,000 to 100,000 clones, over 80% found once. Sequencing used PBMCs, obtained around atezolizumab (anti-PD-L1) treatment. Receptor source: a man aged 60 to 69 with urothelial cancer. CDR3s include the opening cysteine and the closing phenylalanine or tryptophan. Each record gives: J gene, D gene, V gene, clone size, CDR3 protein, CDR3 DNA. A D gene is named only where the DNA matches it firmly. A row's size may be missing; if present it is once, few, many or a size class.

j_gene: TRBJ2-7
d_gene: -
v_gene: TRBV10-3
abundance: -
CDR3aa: CAISERGGSSYEQYF
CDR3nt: TGTGCCATCAGTGAAAGGGGGGGAAGCTCCTACGAGCAGTACTTC

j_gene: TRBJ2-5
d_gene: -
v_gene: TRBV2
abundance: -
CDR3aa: CATLRQRMGAETQYF
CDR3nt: TGTGCCACCCTACGCCAGCGGATGGGGGCGGAGACCCAGTACTTC

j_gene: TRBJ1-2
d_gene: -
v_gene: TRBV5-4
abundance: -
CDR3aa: CVAAKGGANYGYTF
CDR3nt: TGTGTGGCTGCAAAGGGGGGGGCCAACTATGGCTACACCTTC

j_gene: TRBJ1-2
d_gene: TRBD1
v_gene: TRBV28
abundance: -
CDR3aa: CASSFGQGAIGYTF
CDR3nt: TGTGCCAGCAGTTTCGGACAGGGGGCGATTGGCTACACCTTC

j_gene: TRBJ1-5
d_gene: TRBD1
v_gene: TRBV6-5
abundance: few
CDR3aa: CASSYTWTGDQPQHF
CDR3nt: TGTGCCAGCAGTTACACTTGGACAGGGGATCAGCCCCAGCATTTT

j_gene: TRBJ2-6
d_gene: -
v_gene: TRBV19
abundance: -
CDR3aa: CASGKEGSGANVLTF
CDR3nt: TGTGCCAGTGGAAAGGAGGGATCTGGGGCCAACGTCCTGACTTTC

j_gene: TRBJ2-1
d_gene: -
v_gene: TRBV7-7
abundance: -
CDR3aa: CASSLASGNEQFF
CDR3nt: TGTGCCAGCAGCTTAGCGTCCGGGAATGAGCAGTTCTTC

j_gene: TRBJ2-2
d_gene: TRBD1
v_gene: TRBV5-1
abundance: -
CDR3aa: CASSLGDRGSTGELFF
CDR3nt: TGCGCCAGCAGCTTGGGGGACAGGGGGTCCACCGGGGAGCTGTTTTTT

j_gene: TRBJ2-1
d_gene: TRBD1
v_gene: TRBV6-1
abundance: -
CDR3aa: CASREVGTGARNEQFF
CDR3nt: TGTGCCAGCAGAGAAGTCGGGACAGGGGCACGAAATGAGCAGTTCTTC

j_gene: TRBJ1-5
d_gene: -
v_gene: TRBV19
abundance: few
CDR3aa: CASSTAGNQPQHF
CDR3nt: TGTGCCAGTAGTACCGCAGGGAATCAGCCCCAGCATTTT